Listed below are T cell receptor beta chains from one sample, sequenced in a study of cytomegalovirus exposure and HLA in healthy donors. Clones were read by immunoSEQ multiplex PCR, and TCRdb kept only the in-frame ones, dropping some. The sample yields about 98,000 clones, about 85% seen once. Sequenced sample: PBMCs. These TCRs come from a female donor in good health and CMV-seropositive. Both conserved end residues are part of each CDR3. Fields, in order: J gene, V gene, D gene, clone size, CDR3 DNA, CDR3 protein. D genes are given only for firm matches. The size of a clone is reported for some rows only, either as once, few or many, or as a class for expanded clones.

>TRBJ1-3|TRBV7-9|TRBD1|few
TGTTCCAGCAGCTCGTCTTATAAGAGACAGGGTCCTGGAAACACCATATATTTT
CSSSSSYKRQGPGNTIYF
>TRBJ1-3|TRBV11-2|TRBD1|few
TGTGCCAGCAGCTTTATACAGGGGATTGCTGGAAACACCATATATTTT
CASSFIQGIAGNTIYF
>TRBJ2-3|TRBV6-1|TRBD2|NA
TGTGCCAGCAGTGACCTAGCGGTGAGCACAGATACGCAGTATTTT
CASSDLAVSTDTQYF
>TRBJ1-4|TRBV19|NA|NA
TGTGCCAGTAGTATTGCCCCCGCAGGGTTGCCTGAAAAACTGTTTTTT
CASSIAPAGLPEKLFF
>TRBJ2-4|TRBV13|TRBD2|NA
TGTGCCAGCTCCGGACTAGCGGGAGGGAACATTCAGTACTTC
CASSGLAGGNIQYF
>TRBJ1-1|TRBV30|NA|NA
TGTGCCTGGACAGGGCCCCGGGTGTTCGAAGCTTTCTTT
CAWTGPRVFEAFF
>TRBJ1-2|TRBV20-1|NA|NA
TGCAGTGCTCCTTCGGACTATGGCTACACCTTC
CSAPSDYGYTF
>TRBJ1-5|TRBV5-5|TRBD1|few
TGTGCCAGCAGCCGTACAGGGGGAGATCAGCCCCAGCATTTT
CASSRTGGDQPQHF
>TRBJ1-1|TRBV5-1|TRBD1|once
TGCGCCAGCAGACTCCTGGGGGACAGGGGACCTGAAGCTTTCTTT
CASRLLGDRGPEAFF
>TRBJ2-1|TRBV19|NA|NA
TGTGCCAGTAGTATTATCGCGGGATCCTACAATGAGCAGTTCTTC
CASSIIAGSYNEQFF
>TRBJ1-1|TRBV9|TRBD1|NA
TGTGCCAGCAGCGTGGGAAATCAGGGGGCCGGGGACACTGAAGCTTTCTTT
CASSVGNQGAGDTEAFF
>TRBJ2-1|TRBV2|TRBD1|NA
TGTGCCAGCATCCAGGACAGGGGGCTCAATGAGCAGTTCTTC
CASIQDRGLNEQFF
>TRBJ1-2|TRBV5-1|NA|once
TGCGCCAGCAGGAGGGAGCGGGGGGATTCTAACTATGGCTACACCTTC
CASRRERGDSNYGYTF
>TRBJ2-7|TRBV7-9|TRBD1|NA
TGTGCCAGCAGCTTAACAGGGGGACCCGAGCAGTACTTC
CASSLTGGPEQYF
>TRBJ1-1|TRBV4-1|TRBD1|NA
TGCGCCAGCAGCCAGACACACAGGGGAGCGAGCACTGAAGCTTTCTTT
CASSQTHRGASTEAFF
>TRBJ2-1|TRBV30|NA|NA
TGTGCCTGGGGGAGCTCCTACAATGAGCAGTTCTTC
CAWGSSYNEQFF
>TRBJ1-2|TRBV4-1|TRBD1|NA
TGCGCCAGCAGCCCGAGCCAGGGACAGGGGGCTGCTAACTATGGCTACACCTTC
CASSPSQGQGAANYGYTF
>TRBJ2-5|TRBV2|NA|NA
TGTGCCAGCACCTGGCAGGGGGGCCGGGAGACCCAGTACTTC
CASTWQGGRETQYF
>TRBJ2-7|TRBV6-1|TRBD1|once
TGTGCCAGCAGTGAAGGGGGGACAGATTCCTACGAGCAGTACTTC
CASSEGGTDSYEQYF
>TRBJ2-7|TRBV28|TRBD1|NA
TGTGCCAGCAGTTTGGGGGCAACGGCAGGGGGCCTTTCGGAGGAGCAGTACTTC
CASSLGATAGGLSEEQYF
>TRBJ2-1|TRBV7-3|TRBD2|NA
TGTGCCAGCAGCTCCTCTTGGACTAGCGGGAGGAGGGATGAGCAGTTCTTC
CASSSSWTSGRRDEQFF
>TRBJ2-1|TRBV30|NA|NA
TGTGCCTGGGACTTTTACAATGAGCAGTTCTTC
CAWDFYNEQFF
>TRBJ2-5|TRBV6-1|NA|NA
TGTGCCAGCCTGAGCCTCCAAGAGACCCAGTACTTC
CASLSLQETQYF
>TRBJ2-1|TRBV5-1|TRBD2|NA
TGCGCCAGCAGCTTGGCCCGCCTAGCGGGGGGTGAAGAGCAGTTCTTC
CASSLARLAGGEEQFF
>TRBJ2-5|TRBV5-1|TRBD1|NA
TGCGCCAGCAGCCCTGGACAGGGTGGGACCCAGTACTTC
CASSPGQGGTQYF
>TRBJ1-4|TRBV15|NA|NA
TGTGCCACCAGCAGATTACAGGCAACTAATGAAAAACTGTTTTTT
CATSRLQATNEKLFF